The present entry profiles one TCR beta chain with its context. This sample stems from a study of CD8 T cells in ankylosing spondylitis. Construction of TCR beta libraries was performed using quantitative 5'-RACE with molecular barcodes. TCRdb independently ran MiXCR on the 5' RACE reads; one entry per CDR3 protein. The table has around 180,000 distinct CDR3 sequences, 13% seen once; the top ten hold approximately 10%. The CDR3 loop spans 16 amino acids. V shed 5 bases and J shed 3 bases, with 17 bases lying between them. Germline values: CDR1 SEHNR, CDR2 FQNEAQ (reference sequence). This TCR was recovered from a female donor with ankylosing spondylitis or in good health (not recorded which). Source material: blood, either unsorted or a sorted T cell fraction (not recorded which). The chain combines TRBV7-9 with TRBJ2-1; the D gene is possibly TRBD2 (7 bases). This chain's CDR3 is CASSQGGAGNYNEQFF. The CDR3 DNA is TGTGCCAGCAGCCAAGGGGGGGCAGGCAACTACAATGAGCAGTTCTTC. The variable domain in full, completed from reference TRBV7-9 and TRBJ2-1, reads DTGVSQNPRHKITKRGQNVTFRCDPISEHNRLYWYRQTLGQGPEFLTYFQNEAQLEKSRLLSDRFSAERPKGSFSTLEIQRTEQGDSAMYLCASSQGGAGNYNEQFFGPGTRLTVL.